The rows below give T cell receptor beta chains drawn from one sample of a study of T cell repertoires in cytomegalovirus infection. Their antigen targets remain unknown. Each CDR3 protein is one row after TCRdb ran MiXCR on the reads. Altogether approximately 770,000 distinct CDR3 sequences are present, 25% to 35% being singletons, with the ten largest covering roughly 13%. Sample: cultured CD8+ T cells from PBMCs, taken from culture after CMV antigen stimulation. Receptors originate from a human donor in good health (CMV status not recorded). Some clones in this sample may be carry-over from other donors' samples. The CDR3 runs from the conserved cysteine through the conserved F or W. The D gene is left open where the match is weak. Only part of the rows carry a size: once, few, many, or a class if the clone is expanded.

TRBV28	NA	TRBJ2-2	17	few	CASSLVNRGANTGELFF	TGTGCCAGCAGTTTGGTCAATAGGGGCGCGAACACCGGGGAGCTGTTTTTT
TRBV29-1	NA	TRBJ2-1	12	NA	CSVVWAYNEQFF	TGCAGCGTTGTATGGGCATACAATGAGCAGTTCTTC
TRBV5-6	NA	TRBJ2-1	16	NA	CASSGGTVLSYNEQFF	TGTGCCAGCAGCGGGGGGACGGTACTCTCCTACAATGAGCAGTTCTTC
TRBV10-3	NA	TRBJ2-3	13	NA	CAISGRGADTQYF	TGTGCCATCTCGGGGAGAGGGGCAGATACGCAGTATTTT
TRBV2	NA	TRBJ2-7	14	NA	CAILRRTPRYEQYF	TGTGCCATACTACGCCGGACCCCGAGGTACGAGCAGTACTTC
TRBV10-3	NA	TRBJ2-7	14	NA	CAISEAGPPAEQYF	TGTGCCATCAGTGAGGCCGGACCCCCGGCCGAGCAGTACTTC
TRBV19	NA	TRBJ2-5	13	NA	CASNSGRGETQYF	TGTGCCAGTAACAGCGGGCGAGGCGAGACCCAGTACTTC
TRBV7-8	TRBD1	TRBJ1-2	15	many	CASSAFPGQGDGYTF	TGTGCCAGCAGCGCTTTTCCGGGACAGGGTGATGGCTACACCTTC
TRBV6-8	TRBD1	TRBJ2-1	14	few	CASIPGQGAQEQFF	TGTGCCAGCATTCCGGGACAGGGGGCGCAGGAGCAGTTCTTC
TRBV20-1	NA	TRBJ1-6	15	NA	CSARLPGQYNSPLHF	TGCAGTGCTAGACTACCGGGACAATATAATTCACCCCTCCACTTT
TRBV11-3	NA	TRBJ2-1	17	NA	CASSLDGDVGGYNEQFF	TGTGCCAGCAGCTTAGATGGGGATGTGGGGGGCTACAATGAGCAGTTCTTC
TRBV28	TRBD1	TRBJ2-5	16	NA	CASSFRGQGVQETQYF	TGTGCCAGCAGTTTTCGGGGACAGGGTGTTCAGGAGACCCAGTACTTC
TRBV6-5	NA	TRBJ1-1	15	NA	CASSYSTAGLAEAFF	TGTGCCAGCAGTTACTCGACGGCGGGACTCGCTGAAGCTTTCTTT
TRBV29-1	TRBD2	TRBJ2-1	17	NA	CSVPGLAGINSYNEQFF	TGCAGCGTACCGGGACTAGCGGGGATCAACTCCTACAATGAGCAGTTCTTC
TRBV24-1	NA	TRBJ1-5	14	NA	CATSSGGSNQPQHF	TGTGCCACCAGTTCGGGGGGGAGCAATCAGCCCCAGCATTTT
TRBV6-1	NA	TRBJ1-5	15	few	CASSDWKMGNQPQHF	TGTGCCAGCAGTGATTGGAAAATGGGCAATCAGCCCCAGCATTTT
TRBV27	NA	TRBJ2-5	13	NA	CASSHGRVETQYF	TGTGCCAGCAGCCACGGACGGGTAGAGACCCAGTACTTC
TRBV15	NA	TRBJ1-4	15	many	CATSTLQGGVEKLFF	TGTGCCACCAGCACCTTACAGGGAGGGGTTGAAAAACTGTTTTTT
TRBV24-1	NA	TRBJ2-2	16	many	CATSPVGGADTGELFF	TGTGCCACCAGCCCCGTGGGGGGGGCCGACACCGGGGAGCTGTTTTTT
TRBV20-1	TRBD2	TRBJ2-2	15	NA	CSATWTRAHTGELFF	TGCAGTGCTACTTGGACTAGAGCCCACACCGGGGAGCTGTTTTTT
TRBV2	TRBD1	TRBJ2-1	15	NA	CASILIGQGYNEQFF	TGTGCCAGCATCTTGATAGGACAGGGCTACAATGAGCAGTTCTTC
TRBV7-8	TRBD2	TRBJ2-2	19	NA	CASSLARASGGSNTGELFF	TGTGCCAGCAGCTTAGCGCGGGCTAGCGGGGGGTCGAACACCGGGGAGCTGTTTTTT
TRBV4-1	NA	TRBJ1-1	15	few	CASSHARTVNTEAFF	TGCGCCAGCAGCCACGCTAGGACAGTGAACACTGAAGCTTTCTTT
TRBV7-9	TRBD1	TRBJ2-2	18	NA	CASSLDQGALVGTGELFF	TGTGCCAGCAGCTTAGACCAGGGGGCCCTCGTGGGCACCGGGGAGCTGTTTTTT